The 7 T cell receptor beta chains reported below all come from one sample, sequenced in a study of blood T cell repertoires in COVID-19. Measured with immunoSEQ multiplex PCR; TCRdb has only the in-frame clones, and not every one. The sample has about 64,000 clones; about nine tenths are singletons. The source material was peripheral blood. The origin of the receptors is a human donor in a cohort sampled during active COVID-19.

The chain couples TRBV7-2 to TRBJ2-5; 8 positions agree with TRBD1. Germline V CDR1 and CDR2: SGHTA, FQGNSA. CDR3 length equals 16 residues. Unmatched junction bases numbered 8, after V lost 1 base and J lost 4 bases. Written as DNA, the CDR3 is TGTGCCAGCAGCTTAGTGAGGACAGGGATGGTAGAGACCCAGTACTTC. Amino acid sequence: CASSLVRTGMVETQYF. The full variable domain, its missing parts supplied by reference TRBV7-2 and TRBJ2-5, is GAGVSQSPSNKVTEKGKDVELRCDPISGHTALYWYRQSLGQGLEFLIYFQGNSAPDKSGLPSDRFSAERTGGSVSTLTIQRTQQEDSAVYLCASSLVRTGMVETQYFGPGTRLLVL.

This clone is a singleton in its sample. The chain employs TRBV3-1 (or the pseudogene TRBV3-2) and TRBJ2-3; 10 positions agree with TRBD2. This CDR3 comprises 15 residues. V was pared by 0 bases and J by 5 bases, with 2 bases of the junction left unmatched. Germline-derived CDR1 and CDR2 are LGHDT and YNNKEL (reference sequence). CDR3 region: CASSQDRLAGDTQYF. As DNA, the CDR3 is TGTGCCAGCAGCCAAGATCGACTAGCGGGAGATACGCAGTATTTT.

This rearrangement joins TRBV7-3 to TRBJ2-2; 11 positions agree with TRBD2. Germline V gene sequence: CDR1 SGHTA, CDR2 FQGTGA. The V segment lost 5 bases and the J segment 1 base; nucleotides outside the gene matches: 6. CDR3 length equals 17 residues. The CDR3 is CASSPHLAGGNTGELFF. The DNA for the CDR3 is TGTGCCAGCAGCCCCCATCTAGCGGGAGGGAACACCGGGGAGCTGTTTTTT.

The V gene is TRBV21-1, the J gene TRBJ1-3; the table's D call, TRBD1, has no DNA check behind it. TRBV21-1 is given as a pseudogene. The CDR3 totals 15 residues. This CDR3 is CASQGQLNSGNTIYF. For the CDR3, the DNA is TGTGCCAGCCAGGGACAGCTCAACTCTGGAAACACCATATATTTT.

The rearrangement uses TRBV5-1 and TRBJ2-5, with TRBD1 identical over 11 bases. Germline V gene sequence: CDR1 SGHRS, CDR2 YFSETQ. The CDR3 contains 14 residues. V trimming: 4 bases; J trimming: 4 bases; junction bases outside the gene matches: 3. The CDR3 DNA follows: TGCGCCAGCAGCCTGGGACAGGGGGGAGAGACCCAGTACTTC. It yields the protein CASSLGQGGETQYF.

V gene TRBV11-3 combines with J gene TRBJ2-7; D might be TRBD1 (5 bases). V lost 8 bases to trimming and J lost 7 bases, with 12 bases between them. CDR3 length: 11 residues. Germline V gives CDR1 SGHNT, CDR2 YENEEA. The CDR3, as DNA: TGTGCCAGCGGATTCCAGGGAGAGCAGTACTTC. It yields the protein CASGFQGEQYF.

The genes are TRBV28 and TRBJ2-1, with 10 nucleotides matching TRBD2. The V gene's germline CDR1 is MDHEN and CDR2 SYDVKM. The CDR3 totals 16 residues. With V trimmed by 5 bases and J by 2 bases, 6 bases remained unmatched. The CDR3 loop is CASSPLAGGAYNEQFF. CDR3 DNA sequence: TGTGCCAGCAGTCCCTTAGCGGGAGGCGCCTACAATGAGCAGTTCTTC.